This T cell receptor (beta chain) was sequenced for a study of OX40 agonist ivuxolimab in advanced cancers. Study-wide findings and caveats: On average, CD8+ T cells had more expanded clones than CD4+. Low normalized T-cell clonal expansion was also seen in some nonresponders.

Here immunoSEQ multiplex PCR was the method, and the copy in TCRdb shows in-frame clones only, minus some. The sample includes about 50,000 clones, 80% to 90% of them seen just once. Details on this clone: Antigen unknown.

This CDR3 has 15 amino acids. Trimming cost V 4 bases and J 1 base, with 11 bases left between them. Germline lookup yields CDR1 SGDLS and CDR2 YYNGEE. This receptor was identified in an adult with an advanced solid tumor such as melanoma, head and neck, liver or kidney cancer. The genes are TRBV9 and TRBJ2-2; the D is unclear. Specimen: CD4+ or CD8+ T cells sorted from blood, collected in a trial of the OX40 agonist ivuxolimab. CDR3 region: CASSFYGQNTGELFF. In nucleotides, the CDR3 is TGTGCCAGCAGCTTCTACGGCCAGAACACCGGGGAGCTGTTTTTT.